This T cell receptor beta chain emerged from a study of blood T cell repertoires in COVID-19. Study as a whole: There were acute and convalescent COVID-19 samples, and they came from the United States, Italy and Spain.

Trimming removed 0 bases from V and 4 bases from J; junction bases left unmatched: 13. Germline values: CDR1 SGHRS, CDR2 YFSETQ. The CDR3 runs 17 residues. TCRdb's copy holds only in-frame clones and misses some; the assay was immunoSEQ multiplex PCR. The profile shows about 97,000 clones, just over 85% of them singletons. Patients at the Seattle site were enrolled during active infection and followed longitudinally. The sample taken for sequencing was peripheral blood. The chain combines TRBV5-1 with TRBJ2-7, with 7 nucleotides matching TRBD2. This TCR came from a man in his forties or fifties with COVID-19, enrolled during active disease. The CDR3 sequence is CASSLVSSGNNIYEQYF. CDR3 DNA sequence: TGCGCCAGCAGCTTGGTGTCTAGCGGTAATAATATATACGAGCAGTACTTC.